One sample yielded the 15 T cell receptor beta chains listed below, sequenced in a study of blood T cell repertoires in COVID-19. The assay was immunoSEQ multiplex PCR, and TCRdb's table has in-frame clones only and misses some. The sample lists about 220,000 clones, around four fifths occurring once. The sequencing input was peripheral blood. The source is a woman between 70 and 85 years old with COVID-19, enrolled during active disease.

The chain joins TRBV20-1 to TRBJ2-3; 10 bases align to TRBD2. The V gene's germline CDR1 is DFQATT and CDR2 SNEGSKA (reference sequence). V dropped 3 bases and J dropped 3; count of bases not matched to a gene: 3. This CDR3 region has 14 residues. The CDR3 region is CSASTSGTTDTQYF. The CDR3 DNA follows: TGCAGTGCTAGTACTAGCGGGACTACAGATACGCAGTATTTT.

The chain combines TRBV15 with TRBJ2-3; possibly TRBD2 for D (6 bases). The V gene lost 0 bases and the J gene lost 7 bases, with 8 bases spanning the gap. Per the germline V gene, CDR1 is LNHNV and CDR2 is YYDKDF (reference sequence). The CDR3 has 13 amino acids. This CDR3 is CATSREREYTQYF. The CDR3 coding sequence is TGTGCCACCAGCAGAGAACGGGAGTATACGCAGTATTTT.

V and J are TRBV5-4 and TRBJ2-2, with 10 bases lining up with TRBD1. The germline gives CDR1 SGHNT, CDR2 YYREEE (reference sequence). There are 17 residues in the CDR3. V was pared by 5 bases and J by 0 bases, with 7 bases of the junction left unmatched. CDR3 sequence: CASSPPGQGSNTGELFF. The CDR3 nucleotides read TGTGCCAGCAGTCCACCGGGACAGGGGTCGAACACCGGGGAGCTGTTTTTT.

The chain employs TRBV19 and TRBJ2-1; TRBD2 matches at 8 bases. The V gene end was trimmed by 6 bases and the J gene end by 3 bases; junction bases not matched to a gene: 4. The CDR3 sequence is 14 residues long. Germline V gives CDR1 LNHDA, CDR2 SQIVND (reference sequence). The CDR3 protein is CASSRLAGYNEQFF. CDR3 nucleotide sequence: TGTGCCAGTAGCCGTCTAGCGGGCTACAATGAGCAGTTCTTC.

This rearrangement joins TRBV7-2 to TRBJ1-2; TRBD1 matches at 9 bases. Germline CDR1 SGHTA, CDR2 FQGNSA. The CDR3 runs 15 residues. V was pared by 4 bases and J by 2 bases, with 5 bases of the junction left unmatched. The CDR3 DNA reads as TGTGCCAGCAGCTCTTATGGACAGGGGAACTATGGCTACACCTTC. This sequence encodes CASSSYGQGNYGYTF.

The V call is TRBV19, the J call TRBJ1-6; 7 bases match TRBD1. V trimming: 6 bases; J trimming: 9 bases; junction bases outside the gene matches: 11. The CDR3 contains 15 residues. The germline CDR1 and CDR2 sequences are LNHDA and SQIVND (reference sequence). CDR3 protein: CASRNDRVRGSPLHF. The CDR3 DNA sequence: TGTGCCAGTAGAAACGACAGGGTGAGGGGTTCACCCCTCCACTTT.

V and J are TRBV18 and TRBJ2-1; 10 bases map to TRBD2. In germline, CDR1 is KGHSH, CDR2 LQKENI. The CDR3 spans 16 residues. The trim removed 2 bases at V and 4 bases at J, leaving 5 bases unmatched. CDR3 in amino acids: CASSPRLAGEYNEQFF. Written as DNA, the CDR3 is TGTGCCAGCTCACCAAGGCTAGCGGGAGAGTACAATGAGCAGTTCTTC.

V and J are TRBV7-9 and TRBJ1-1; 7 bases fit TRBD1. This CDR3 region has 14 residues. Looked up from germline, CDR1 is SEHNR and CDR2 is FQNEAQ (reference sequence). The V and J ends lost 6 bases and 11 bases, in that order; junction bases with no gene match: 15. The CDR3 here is CASSQGDSLFRAFF. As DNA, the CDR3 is TGTGCCAGCAGTCAAGGGGACAGCCTTTTTCGGGCTTTCTTT.

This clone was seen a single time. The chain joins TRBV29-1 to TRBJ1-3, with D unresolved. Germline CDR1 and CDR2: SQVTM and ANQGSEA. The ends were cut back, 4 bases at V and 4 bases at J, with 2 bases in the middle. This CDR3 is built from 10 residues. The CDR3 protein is CSVVGNTIYF. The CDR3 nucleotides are TGCAGCGTTGTAGGAAACACCATATATTTT.

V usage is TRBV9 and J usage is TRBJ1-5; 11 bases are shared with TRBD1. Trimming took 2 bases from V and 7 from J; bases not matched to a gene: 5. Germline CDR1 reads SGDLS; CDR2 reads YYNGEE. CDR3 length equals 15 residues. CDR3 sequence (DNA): TGTGCCAGCAGCGTGGGACAGGGGGTGGGCCAGCCCCAGCATTTT. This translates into CASSVGQGVGQPQHF.

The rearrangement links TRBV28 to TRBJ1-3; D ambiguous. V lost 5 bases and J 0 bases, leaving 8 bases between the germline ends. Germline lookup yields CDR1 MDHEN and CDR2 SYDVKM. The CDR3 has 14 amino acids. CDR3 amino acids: CASSLPLSGNTIYF. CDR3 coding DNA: TGTGCCAGCAGTCTACCACTCTCTGGAAACACCATATATTTT. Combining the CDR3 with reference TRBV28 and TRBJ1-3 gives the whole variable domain DVKVTQSSRYLVKRTGEKVFLECVQDMDHENMFWYRQDPGLGLRLIYFSYDVKMKEKGDIPEGYSVSREKKERFSLILESASTNQTSMYLCASSLPLSGNTIYFGEGSWLTVV.

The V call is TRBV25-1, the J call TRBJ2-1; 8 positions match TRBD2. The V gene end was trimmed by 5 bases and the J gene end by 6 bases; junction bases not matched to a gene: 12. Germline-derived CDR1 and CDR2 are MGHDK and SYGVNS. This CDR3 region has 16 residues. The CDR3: CASSSTLGGRFNEQFF. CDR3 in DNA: TGTGCCAGCAGTTCTACTCTGGGCGGGAGGTTCAATGAGCAGTTCTTC.

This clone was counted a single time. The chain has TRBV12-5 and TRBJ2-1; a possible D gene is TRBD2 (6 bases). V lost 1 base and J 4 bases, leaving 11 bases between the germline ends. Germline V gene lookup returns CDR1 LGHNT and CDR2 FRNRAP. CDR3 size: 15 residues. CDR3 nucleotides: TGTGCTAGTGGTTTGGACGCGGGGACGTACAATGAGCAGTTCTTC. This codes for CASGLDAGTYNEQFF.

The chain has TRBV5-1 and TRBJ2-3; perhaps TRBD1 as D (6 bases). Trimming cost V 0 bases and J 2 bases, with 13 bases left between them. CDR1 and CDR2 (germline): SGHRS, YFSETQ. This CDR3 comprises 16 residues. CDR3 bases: TGCGCCAGCAGCTTGGAGGCAGGGGTAAACACAGATACGCAGTATTTT. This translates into CASSLEAGVNTDTQYF. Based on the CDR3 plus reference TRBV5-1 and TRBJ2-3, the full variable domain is KAGVTQTPRYLIKTRGQQVTLSCSPISGHRSVSWYQQTPGQGLQFLFEYFSETQRNKGNFPGRFSGRQFSNSRSEMNVSTLELGDSALYLCASSLEAGVNTDTQYFGPGTRLTVL.

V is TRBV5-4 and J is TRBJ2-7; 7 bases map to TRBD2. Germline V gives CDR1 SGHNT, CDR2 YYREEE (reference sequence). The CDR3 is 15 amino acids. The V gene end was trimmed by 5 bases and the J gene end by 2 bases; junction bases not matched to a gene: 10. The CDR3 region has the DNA TGTGCCAGCAGTTACCAGCGGGACCCACCCTACGAGCAGTACTTC. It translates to CASSYQRDPPYEQYF.